Here is one TCR beta chain with its context. The antigen is undetermined. These data come from a study of vaccination and CD4 T cells after COVID-19. Study information: Two doses of either BNT162b2 or mRNA-1273 vaccine went to participants. Cultures serving as controls received a peptide pool (CEFX or HIV-1 Nef) or no peptide. Study-wide results and limits: Spike mono-reactivity was found in 304 of 307 vaccine-specific clones from convalescent patients.

Stated treatment: approximately nine-day PBMC culture with coronavirus spike peptide pools or control peptides (ViraFEST assay). Wells contained about 2 million PBMCs each, and these were cultured with roughly 9.9 IU/ml IL-2 and around 10 ug/ml peptide pools. The Oncomine TCR Beta short-read assay generated sequence data from the DNA of cultured CD4+ T cells. TCRdb processed the PCR reads anew with MiXCR; each CDR3 protein has one entry. Found here are fewer than 20,000 distinct CDR3 sequences, roughly 80% of them singletons; the top ten hold 9% to 10%. This CDR3 contains 17 residues. Germline V gene lookup returns CDR1 KGHDR and CDR2 SFDVKD. J lost 1 base, V lost 3 bases, and 7 bases had no gene match.

The V call is TRBV24-1, the J call TRBJ1-2; 10 bases fit TRBD1. The sample consisted of CD4+ T cells from blood, cultured in vitro, taken after SARS-CoV-2 vaccination. The sequence came from a human donor who received a COVID-19 vaccine. The CDR3 nucleotides are TGTGCCACCAGTGATCCCGGGACAGGGGCCCTTAACTATGGCTACACCTTC. It codes for CATSDPGTGALNYGYTF.